This TCR beta chain was identified in a study of blood T cell repertoires in COVID-19. For the study at large: Samples came from the United States, Italy and Spain, spanning acute and convalescent COVID-19. Sources were T cells, B-cell-depleted T cells, or PBMCs; the material itself was cDNA or gDNA.

Per the original methods: Scientists estimated how many nucleated cells there were by amplifying reference gene primers. TCRdb's copy holds only in-frame clones and misses some; the assay was immunoSEQ multiplex PCR. V and J calls and clone size are as listed in that table; D and trimming were resolved from the DNA. This table has 140,000 or so clones, roughly 80% appearing once. The V end lost 4 bases, the J end lost 3 bases, and 6 bases lay between the germline ends. The CDR3 extends over 13 amino acids. The germline V gene encodes CDR1 LGHDT and CDR2 YNNKEL (reference sequence). The specimen was peripheral blood. This receptor was obtained from a woman older than 75 with acute or convalescent COVID-19. The chain couples TRBV3-1 (or the pseudogene TRBV3-2) to TRBJ2-2; tentative D call: TRBD2 (5 bases). The CDR3 nucleotides read TGTGCCAGCAGCCGAGGGTACACCGGGGAGCTGTTTTTT. This codes for CASSRGYTGELFF.